Presented here are 31 T cell receptor beta chains from one specimen sequenced in a study of cytomegalovirus exposure and HLA in healthy donors. Vbeta (60) and Jbeta (13) primers were used in the PCR. Method: immunoSEQ multiplex PCR; TCRdb's copy keeps in-frame clones and lacks some. In the table there are tens of thousands of clones, around 82% of which are singletons. Sequencing used PBMCs. The receptors originated from a woman between 18 and 29 years old in good health and CMV-seropositive.

The rearrangement joins TRBV30 to TRBJ2-7, with a possible D match to TRBD2 (5 bases). Trimming removed 3 bases from V and 6 bases from J, with 12 bases in between. This CDR3 has 12 residues. Germline V gene data show CDR1 as GTSNPN and CDR2 as SVGIG (reference sequence). The chain's CDR3 is CAWSKNRGEQYF. The DNA of the CDR3 is TGTGCCTGGAGCAAAAACCGGGGCGAGCAGTACTTC.

This CDR3 reads CASSPDTLPGYGYTF. CDR3 sequence (DNA): TGTGCCAGTAGTCCCGACACCCTGCCCGGCTATGGCTACACCTTC. The chain joins TRBV19 to TRBJ1-2; the D is unclear. Germline loops: CDR1 LNHDA, CDR2 SQIVND (reference sequence). The CDR3 spans 15 residues. The V gene lost 5 bases and the J gene lost 4 bases, with 17 bases spanning the gap.

This clone was counted a few times. This chain connects TRBV5-4 to TRBJ2-6; the match to TRBD2 covers 10 bases. From germline, CDR1 is SGHNT and CDR2 YYREEE (reference sequence). The CDR3 runs to 18 residues. Germline trimming cut 1 base from V and 2 bases from J; bases unmatched to any gene: 6. CDR3 loop: CASSLPLAGATGANVLTF. In DNA form, the CDR3 reads TGTGCCAGCAGCTTGCCTCTAGCGGGAGCTACTGGGGCCAACGTCCTGACTTTC.

The chain links TRBV11-2 to TRBJ2-1, with TRBD1 identical over 11 bases. Germline V gene lookup returns CDR1 SGHAT and CDR2 FQNNGV. This CDR3 is 19 amino acids long. V lost 3 bases and J lost 6; bases outside the gene matches: 16. CDR3 nucleotides: TGTGCCAGCAGCTTGTCGGACAGGGGGCAACGGGCGGTCGGCAATGAGCAGTTCTTC. It yields the protein CASSLSDRGQRAVGNEQFF.

The rearrangement links TRBV2 to TRBJ2-7; D might be TRBD1 (6 bases). The V and J ends lost 0 bases and 2 bases respectively, with 20 bases between them. The CDR3 loop spans 18 amino acids. Germline lookup yields CDR1 SNHLY and CDR2 FYNNEI. The CDR3 nucleotides are TGTGCCAGCAGTGAAGCGGGGAACTGGGACCAGGGGCCCTACGAGCAGTACTTC. Translating it yields CASSEAGNWDQGPYEQYF. Full variable domain (missing parts from reference TRBV2 and TRBJ2-7): EPEVTQTPSHQVTQMGQEVILRCVPISNHLYFYWYRQILGQKVEFLVSFYNNEISEKSEIFDDQFSVERPDGSNFTLKIRSTKLEDSAMYFCASSEAGNWDQGPYEQYFGPGTRLTVT.

The chain joins TRBV5-1 to TRBJ1-4; 8 nucleotides line up with TRBD1. The CDR3 consists of 16 residues. Looked up from germline, CDR1 is SGHRS and CDR2 is YFSETQ. With 4 bases clipped from V and 8 bases from J, the junction kept 13 bases outside the gene matches. CDR3: CASSLGLTGEREKLFF. In DNA, the CDR3 is TGCGCCAGCAGCCTAGGATTGACAGGGGAGAGGGAAAAACTGTTTTTT.

J is TRBJ1-1 and V is TRBV4-2, with D perhaps matching TRBD1 (6 bases). The V gene lost 4 bases and the J gene lost 8 bases, with 11 bases spanning the gap. The CDR3 is 12 residues long. Germline CDR1 LGHNA, CDR2 YNFKEQ. The CDR3, as DNA: TGTGCCAGCAGCCCACAACAGGGAGAAGCTTTCTTT. Translated: CASSPQQGEAFF.

The chain has TRBV21-1 and TRBJ2-1; the listed D gene, TRBD2, was not tested against the DNA. TRBV21-1 has pseudogene status. The CDR3 extends over 21 amino acids. DNA for the CDR3: TGTGCCAGCAGCAACCATGAATCGGGACTAGCGGGGGGGCCGGATTACAATGAGCAGTTCTTC. This gives the protein CASSNHESGLAGGPDYNEQFF.

The V and J genes are TRBV29-1 and TRBJ2-1, with 8 bases aligning to TRBD2. Germline V gene data show CDR1 as SQVTM and CDR2 as ANQGSEA. This CDR3 has 14 amino acids. Trimming removed 7 bases from V and 9 bases from J; junction bases left unmatched: 14. CDR3 in amino acids: CSATGLGGRGEQFF. The CDR3 DNA reads as TGCAGCGCGACGGGACTAGGAGGTCGAGGTGAGCAGTTCTTC.

There are a few counts of this clone. The genes are TRBV6-5 and TRBJ1-3, with D possibly TRBD1 on 6 matching bases. CDR3 length equals 15 residues. V lost 1 base to trimming and J lost 6 bases, with 13 bases between them. CDR1 and CDR2 (germline): MNHEY, SVGAGI. The CDR3 sequence: CASSYYQTGVNTIYF. DNA of the CDR3: TGTGCCAGCAGTTACTACCAGACAGGAGTAAACACCATATATTTT.

This sequence joins TRBV11-2 and TRBJ1-1; 7 nucleotides line up with TRBD1. This CDR3 is 15 amino acids long. The germline gives CDR1 SGHAT, CDR2 FQNNGV. The ends lost 5 bases at V and 2 bases at J; junction bases unmatched: 8. CDR3 sequence: CASSQPGQRNTEAFF. In DNA form, the CDR3 reads TGTGCCAGCAGCCAACCGGGACAGAGAAACACTGAAGCTTTCTTT.

V is TRBV5-6 and J is TRBJ2-5; possibly TRBD1 for D (5 bases). Per germline, CDR1 SGHDT and CDR2 YYEEEE. This CDR3 contains 14 residues. V lost 4 bases and J 5 bases, leaving 15 bases between the germline ends. Here the CDR3 reads CASSLSGFVETQYF. The CDR3 nucleotides read TGTGCCAGCAGCCTGTCAGGGTTTGTTGAGACCCAGTACTTC.

The V gene is TRBV7-2, the J gene TRBJ2-3; 11 bases are shared with TRBD2. Per germline, CDR1 SGHTA and CDR2 FQGNSA. V lost 6 bases, J lost 1 base, and 12 bases stayed unmatched. CDR3 length equals 18 residues. CDR3: CASRLTSTSGRRTDTQYF. As DNA, the CDR3 is TGTGCCAGCAGACTGACCTCCACTAGCGGGAGACGCACAGATACGCAGTATTTT.

This chain connects TRBV7-9 to TRBJ1-4; D possibly corresponds to TRBD1 (6 bases). Germline values: CDR1 SEHNR, CDR2 FQNEAQ (reference sequence). CDR3 length: 15 residues. Deletions cut 0 bases from V and 8 bases from J, with 13 bases between. CDR3: CASSLASSRGEKLFF. CDR3 bases: TGTGCCAGCAGCTTAGCATCGTCCAGGGGAGAAAAACTGTTTTTT.

The chain combines TRBV5-5 with TRBJ1-1; possibly TRBD1 for D (5 bases). This CDR3 spans 14 amino acids. V dropped 2 bases and J dropped 4 bases, with 12 bases sitting between them. The germline V gene has CDR1 SGHKS and CDR2 YYEKEE (reference sequence). The CDR3 nucleotides are TGTGCCAGCAGCTTTCTGGAGGGGAGCACTGAAGCTTTCTTT. It is translated as CASSFLEGSTEAFF.

The rearrangement joins TRBV5-1 to TRBJ2-1, with 10 bases fitting TRBD2. Germline loops: CDR1 SGHRS, CDR2 YFSETQ. The length of the CDR3 is 13 residues. The trim removed 8 bases at V and 6 bases at J, leaving 5 bases unmatched. The CDR3 DNA is TGCGCCAGTAAGCCTAGCGGGGGCAATGAGCAGTTCTTC. Amino acid sequence: CASKPSGGNEQFF.

J is TRBJ2-2 and V is TRBV5-4; 8 bases are shared with TRBD1. The CDR3 contains 15 residues. Trimming removed 6 bases from V and 3 bases from J; junction bases left unmatched: 7. Germline CDR1 is SGHNT and CDR2 is YYREEE (reference sequence). The CDR3 DNA follows: TGTGCCAGCACCCGGGACAGGAGGGACACCGGGGAGCTGTTTTTT. Its translation: CASTRDRRDTGELFF.

The count of this clone is one. CDR3 amino acids: CASSFRSVRSYNSPLHF. The CDR3 DNA reads as TGTGCCAGCAGCTTCCGAAGCGTAAGGTCCTATAATTCACCCCTCCACTTT. The rearrangement uses TRBV7-8 and TRBJ1-6; D remains ambiguous. V was trimmed by 3 bases and J by 1 base, leaving 13 bases between them. CDR3 length: 17 residues. CDR1 SGHVS and CDR2 FQNEAQ come from the germline V gene.

V usage is TRBV7-9 and J usage is TRBJ1-1; maybe TRBD1 (6 bases). Germline V CDR1 and CDR2: SEHNR, FQNEAQ (reference sequence). The length of the CDR3 is 16 residues. V lost 5 bases, J lost 0 bases, and 16 bases lay in between. The CDR3, as DNA: TGTGCCAGCAGCCCCCGCCAGGGGATCATGAACACTGAAGCTTTCTTT. Translating gives CASSPRQGIMNTEAFF.

The J gene is TRBJ1-4, the V gene TRBV25-1; unclear D gene. Germline V gene sequence: CDR1 MGHDK, CDR2 SYGVNS. Trimming cost V 3 bases and J 0 bases, with 5 bases left between them. This CDR3 is 14 amino acids long. CDR3 nucleotide sequence: TGTGCCAGCAGTGAGTTCGCAACTAATGAAAAACTGTTTTTT. Translated: CASSEFATNEKLFF.

V is TRBV19 and J is TRBJ1-5; no firm D call. The CDR3 length is 14 residues. Per the germline V gene, CDR1 is LNHDA and CDR2 is SQIVND (reference sequence). V was shortened by 3 bases and J by 2 bases, with 8 bases between the two germline ends. CDR3 bases: TGTGCCAGTAGTATTACCACAGGCAATCAGCCCCAGCATTTT. It encodes CASSITTGNQPQHF.

This chain links TRBV6-5 with TRBJ2-7, with a possible D match to TRBD2 (6 bases). Trimming took 6 bases from V and 5 from J, leaving 17 bases between them. There are 14 residues in the CDR3. Germline V gene lookup returns CDR1 MNHEY and CDR2 SVGAGI. CDR3 sequence reads: CASSNLPSDDEQYF. In nucleotides, the CDR3 is TGTGCCAGCAGCAATCTTCCTAGCGATGACGAGCAGTACTTC.

The chain combines TRBV6-4 with TRBJ2-3; 10 nucleotides agree with TRBD2. CDR3 length: 16 amino acids. Unmatched junction bases numbered 1, after V lost 0 bases and J lost 1 base. Germline V CDR1 and CDR2: MRHNA, SNTAGT. CDR3: CASSDSSGGGTDTQYF. For the CDR3, the DNA is TGTGCCAGCAGTGACTCAAGCGGGGGGGGCACAGATACGCAGTATTTT.

This chain links TRBV12-1 with TRBJ2-5; the D call TRBD1 from the table was never checked on the DNA. TRBV12-1 is a recognized pseudogene. The CDR3 has 14 amino acids. DNA of the CDR3: TGTGCCAGCAGCTTTCCGGACAGGGCGGAGACCCAGTACTTC. Protein product: CASSFPDRAETQYF.

The chain has TRBV30 and TRBJ2-1; D gene ambiguous. The CDR3 runs 11 residues. From germline, CDR1 is GTSNPN and CDR2 SVGIG (reference sequence). V lost 3 bases and J 10 bases, leaving 10 bases between the germline ends. CDR3 DNA sequence: TGTGCCTGGAGACGATACGGGGAGCAGTTCTTC. Translation: CAWRRYGEQFF. Based on the CDR3 plus reference TRBV30 and TRBJ2-1, the full variable domain is SQTIHQWPATLVQPVGSPLSLECTVEGTSNPNLYWYRQAAGRGLQLLFYSVGIGQISSEVPQNLSASRPQDRQFILSSKKLLLSDSGFYLCAWRRYGEQFFGPGTRLTVL.

In this sample, this clone turned up a few times. This chain links TRBV2 with TRBJ2-5, with 11 bases aligning to TRBD2. V was pared by 1 base and J by 2 bases, with 6 bases of the junction left unmatched. Germline V lookup: CDR1 SNHLY, CDR2 FYNNEI. CDR3 length equals 17 residues. The CDR3 sequence is CASSEGVLAGGQETQYF. The CDR3 DNA is TGTGCCAGCAGTGAAGGTGTATTAGCGGGAGGGCAAGAGACCCAGTACTTC.

This clone was counted only a few times. Here the CDR3 DNA reads TGTGCCAGCAGTTTATCAGGGGGCTATAGCAATCAGCCCCAGCATTTT. Translating it yields CASSLSGGYSNQPQHF. The chain recombines TRBV27 with TRBJ1-5; 7 bases fit TRBD1. The V gene end was trimmed by 0 bases and the J gene end by 0 bases; junction bases not matched to a gene: 2. The V gene's germline CDR1 is MNHEY and CDR2 SMNVEV (reference sequence). CDR3 length: 16 residues.

The V and J genes are TRBV7-9 and TRBJ1-2; D is uncertain. CDR1 and CDR2 (germline): SEHNR, FQNEAQ (reference sequence). CDR3 length equals 13 residues. The V end was cut by 5 bases, the J end by 2 bases, with 9 bases between. CDR3 bases: TGTGCCAGCAGCCCCCCCCTCAACTATGGCTACACCTTC. Its translation: CASSPPLNYGYTF.

The chain links TRBV25-1 to TRBJ1-2; D gene uncertain. The germline gives CDR1 MGHDK, CDR2 SYGVNS. The CDR3 loop spans 12 amino acids. The V and J ends lost 6 bases and 3 bases respectively, with 8 bases between them. CDR3 nucleotides: TGTGCCAGCAGAGACGCGGACTATGGCTACACCTTC. This sequence encodes CASRDADYGYTF.

This chain links TRBV25-1 with TRBJ1-2, with D maybe TRBD1 (5 bases). CDR3 length equals 14 residues. Trimming pared 5 bases from V and 8 bases from J, leaving 18 bases between. Germline loops: CDR1 MGHDK, CDR2 SYGVNS. The CDR3, as DNA: TGTGCCAGCAGTCTCGGGGGAGGGGATGTGGGCTACACCTTC. It is translated as CASSLGGGDVGYTF.

The rearrangement uses TRBV30 and TRBJ1-1; D may be TRBD1 (6 bases). The CDR3 totals 15 residues. Trimming stripped 5 bases from V and 1 base from J, with 17 bases between. Germline V gene sequence: CDR1 GTSNPN, CDR2 SVGIG (reference sequence). The CDR3: CAWGAPDRPNTEAFF. The CDR3 nucleotides read TGTGCCTGGGGCGCCCCGGACAGACCGAACACTGAAGCTTTCTTT.